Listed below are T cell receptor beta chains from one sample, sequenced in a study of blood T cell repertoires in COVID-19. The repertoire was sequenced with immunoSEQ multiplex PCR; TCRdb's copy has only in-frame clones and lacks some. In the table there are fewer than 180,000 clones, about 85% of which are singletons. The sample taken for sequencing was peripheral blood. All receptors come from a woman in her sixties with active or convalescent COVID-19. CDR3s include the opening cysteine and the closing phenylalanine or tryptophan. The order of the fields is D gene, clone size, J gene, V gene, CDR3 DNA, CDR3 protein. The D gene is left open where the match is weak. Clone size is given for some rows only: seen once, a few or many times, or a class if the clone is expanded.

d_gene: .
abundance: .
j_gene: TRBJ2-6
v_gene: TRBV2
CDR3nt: TGTGCCAGCACCGAAGGGCAGGGGCGCTTTTTAAACCCTGGGGCCAACGTCCTGACTTTC
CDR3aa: CASTEGQGRFLNPGANVLTF

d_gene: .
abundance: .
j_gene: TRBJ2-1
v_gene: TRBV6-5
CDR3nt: TGTGCCAGCATTCGGCAGGGCGGACCATACAATGAGCAGTTCTTC
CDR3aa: CASIRQGGPYNEQFF

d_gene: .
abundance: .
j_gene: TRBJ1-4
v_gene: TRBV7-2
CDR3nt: TGTGCCAGCAGCTTAGTCTTCGGACAGAAAAAAGAAAAACTGTTTTTT
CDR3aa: CASSLVFGQKKEKLFF

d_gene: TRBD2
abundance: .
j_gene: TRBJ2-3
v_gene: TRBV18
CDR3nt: TGTGCCAGCTCACCCGTAAGCGGGGGAGGGCCAGATACGCAGTATTTT
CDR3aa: CASSPVSGGGPDTQYF

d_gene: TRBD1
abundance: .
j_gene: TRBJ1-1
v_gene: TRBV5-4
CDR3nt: TGTGCCAGCAGCTGGACAGGGGTCGGAGCTTTCTTT
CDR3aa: CASSWTGVGAFF

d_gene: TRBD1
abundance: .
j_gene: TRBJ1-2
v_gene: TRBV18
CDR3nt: TGTGCCAGCTCACCACCAACAGGGGTCCAACACTATGGCTACACCTTC
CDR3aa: CASSPPTGVQHYGYTF

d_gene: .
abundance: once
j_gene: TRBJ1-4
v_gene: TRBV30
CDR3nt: TGTGCCTGGAGCAACACAGTGGAAACTAATGAAAAACTGTTTTTT
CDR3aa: CAWSNTVETNEKLFF

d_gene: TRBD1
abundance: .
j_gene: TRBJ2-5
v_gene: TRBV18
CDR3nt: TGTGCCAGCTCGCCGGGACAGGATGAGACCCAGTACTTC
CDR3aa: CASSPGQDETQYF

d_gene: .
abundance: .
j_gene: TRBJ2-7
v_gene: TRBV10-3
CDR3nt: TGTGCCATCAGGGGAACAGCGGAGAGTTCGGGCGAGCAGTACTTC
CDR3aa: CAIRGTAESSGEQYF

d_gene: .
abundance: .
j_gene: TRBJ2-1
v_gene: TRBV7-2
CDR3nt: TGTGCCAGCAGCCCTCCCCGGGTAGGGAGTGAGCAGTTCTTC
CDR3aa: CASSPPRVGSEQFF

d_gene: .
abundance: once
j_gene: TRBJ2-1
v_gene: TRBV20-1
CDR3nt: TGCAGTGCTAGGTGGCGGGGTGGGTTCTTC
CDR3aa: CSARWRGGFF

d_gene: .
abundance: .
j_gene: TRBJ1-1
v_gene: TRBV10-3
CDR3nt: TGTGCCATCAGTGTAGGAACAGGGAACACTGAAGCTTTCTTT
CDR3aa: CAISVGTGNTEAFF